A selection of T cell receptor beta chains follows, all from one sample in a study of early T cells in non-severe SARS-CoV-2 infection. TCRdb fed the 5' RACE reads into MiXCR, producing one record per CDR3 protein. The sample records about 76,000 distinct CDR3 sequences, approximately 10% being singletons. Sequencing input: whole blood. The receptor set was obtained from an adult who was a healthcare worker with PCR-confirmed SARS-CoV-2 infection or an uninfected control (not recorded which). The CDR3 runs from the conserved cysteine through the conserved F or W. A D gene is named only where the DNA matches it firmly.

CASSQAGTGGTNYGYTF,TRBV4-1,TRBD1,17
CASSTLNANYGYTF,TRBV6-5,-,14
CSASVLAGGSTDTQYF,TRBV20-1,TRBD2,16
CASSLEGLAGSTDTQYF,TRBV5-6,TRBD2,17
CSFGTGVSQETQYF,TRBV29-1,TRBD1,14
CSVRRDSNNYGYTF,TRBV29-1,TRBD1,14
CASSAYQETGELFF,TRBV9,-,14
CASSYRPPGQEDPYEQYF,TRBV6-5,TRBD1,18
CASSYSTEKPTYEQYF,TRBV6-2/TRBV6-3,-,16
CASSVVTSGPDTQYF,TRBV9,TRBD2,15
CVTTGTVNVQPQHF,TRBV10-3,TRBD1,14
CASSLSGQGPYEQYF,TRBV7-9,TRBD1,15
CASTLVRGPTDTQYF,TRBV11-2,-,15
CSVTTGTYEQYF,TRBV29-1,-,12
CASSYPATEAFF,TRBV6-2/TRBV6-3,-,12
CASSISGANVLTF,TRBV19,-,13
CASSQQEEWEQYF,TRBV3-1,-,13
CSVDGGHGIYEQYF,TRBV29-1,-,14
CASSPTGGPYEQYF,TRBV7-2,TRBD1,14
CASNNLLSTDTQYF,TRBV7-9,-,14
CASSLIQTDTQYF,TRBV7-2,-,13
CASSVPDRDFNTGELFF,TRBV6-2/TRBV6-3,TRBD1,17
CASRGTVNYGYTF,TRBV12-3/TRBV12-4,TRBD1,13
CASSLRGGYTF,TRBV3-1,-,11
CASSGNRVGTEAFF,TRBV4-3,-,14
CATQGADVYGYTF,TRBV10-1,TRBD1,13
CSVDGQGSGANVLTF,TRBV29-1,TRBD1,15
CASSLRGTGTDTQYF,TRBV7-6,-,15
CASSPPGTGKETQYF,TRBV7-9,TRBD1,15
CASSKSDSGEQYF,TRBV9,-,13
CASRHKTGTNTEAFF,TRBV6-6,TRBD1,15
CASSPLGEDGYTF,TRBV4-1,-,13
CASSLIQGENYGYTF,TRBV7-9,TRBD1,15
CAISGDKYSYEQYF,TRBV10-3,-,14
CASSRGGGGITGELFF,TRBV5-5,TRBD2,16